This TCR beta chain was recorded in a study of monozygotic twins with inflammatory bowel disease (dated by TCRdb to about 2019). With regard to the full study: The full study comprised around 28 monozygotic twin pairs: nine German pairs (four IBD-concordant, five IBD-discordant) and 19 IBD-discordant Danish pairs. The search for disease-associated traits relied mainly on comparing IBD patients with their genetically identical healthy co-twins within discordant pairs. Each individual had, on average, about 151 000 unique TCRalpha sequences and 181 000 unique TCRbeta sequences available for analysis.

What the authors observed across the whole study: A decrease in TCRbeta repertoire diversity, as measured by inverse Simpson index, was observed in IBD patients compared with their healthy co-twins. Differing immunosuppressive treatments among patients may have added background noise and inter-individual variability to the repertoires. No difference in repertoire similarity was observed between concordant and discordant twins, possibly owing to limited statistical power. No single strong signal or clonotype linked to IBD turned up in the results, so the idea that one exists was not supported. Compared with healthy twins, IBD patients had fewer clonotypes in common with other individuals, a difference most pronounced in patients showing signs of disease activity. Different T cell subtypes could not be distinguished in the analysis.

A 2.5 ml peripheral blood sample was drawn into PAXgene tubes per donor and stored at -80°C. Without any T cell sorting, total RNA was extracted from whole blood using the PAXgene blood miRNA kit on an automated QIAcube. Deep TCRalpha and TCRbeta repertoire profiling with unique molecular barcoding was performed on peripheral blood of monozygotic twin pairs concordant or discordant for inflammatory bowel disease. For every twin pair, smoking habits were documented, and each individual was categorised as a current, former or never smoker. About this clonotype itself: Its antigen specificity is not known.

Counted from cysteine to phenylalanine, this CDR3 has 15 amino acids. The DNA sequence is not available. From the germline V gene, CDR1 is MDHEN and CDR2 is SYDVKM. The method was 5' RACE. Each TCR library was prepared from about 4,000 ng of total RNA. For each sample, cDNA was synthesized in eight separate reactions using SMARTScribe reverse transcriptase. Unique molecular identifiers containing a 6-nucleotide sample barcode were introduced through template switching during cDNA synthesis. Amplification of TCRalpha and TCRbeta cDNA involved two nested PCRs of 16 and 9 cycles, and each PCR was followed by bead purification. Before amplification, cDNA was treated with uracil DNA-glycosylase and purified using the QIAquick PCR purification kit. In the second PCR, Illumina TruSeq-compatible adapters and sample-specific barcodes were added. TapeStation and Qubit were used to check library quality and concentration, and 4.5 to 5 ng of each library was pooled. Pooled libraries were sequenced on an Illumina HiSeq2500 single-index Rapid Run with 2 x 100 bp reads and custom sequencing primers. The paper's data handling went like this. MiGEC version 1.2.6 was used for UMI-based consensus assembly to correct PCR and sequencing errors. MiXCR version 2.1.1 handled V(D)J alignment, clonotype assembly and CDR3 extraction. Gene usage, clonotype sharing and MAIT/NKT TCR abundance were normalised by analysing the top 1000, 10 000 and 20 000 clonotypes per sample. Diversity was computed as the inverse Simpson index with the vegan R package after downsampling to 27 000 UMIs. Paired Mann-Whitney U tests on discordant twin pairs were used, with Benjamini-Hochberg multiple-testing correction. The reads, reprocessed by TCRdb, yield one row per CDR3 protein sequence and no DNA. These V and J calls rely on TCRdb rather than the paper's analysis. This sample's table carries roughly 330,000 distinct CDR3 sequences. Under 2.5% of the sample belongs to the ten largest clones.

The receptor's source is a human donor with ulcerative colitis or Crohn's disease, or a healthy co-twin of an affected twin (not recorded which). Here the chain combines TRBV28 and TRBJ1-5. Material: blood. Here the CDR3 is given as CASTYIAREGQPQHF.